Following are 25 T cell receptor beta chains from one sample sequenced in a study of identical twins. TCRdb reprocessed the 5' RACE reads with MiXCR, giving one entry per CDR3 protein. This table has 1.5 million or so distinct CDR3 sequences, under 35% appearing once. Sequenced input: cord blood. The receptors were gathered from a newborn girl in good health.

The count of this clonotype is one. This chain links TRBV7-9 with TRBJ2-3; 10 nucleotides agree with TRBD2. Germline V gene data show CDR1 as SEHNR and CDR2 as FQNEAQ (reference sequence). The CDR3 has 17 residues. V trimming: 5 bases; J trimming: 3 bases; junction bases outside the gene matches: 11. The CDR3 DNA sequence: TGTGCCAGCAGCCGCAGTGATAAAGCGGGGGGGACAGATACGCAGTATTTT. This encodes CASSRSDKAGGTDTQYF.

This clonotype appeared a few times. The chain uses TRBV6-1 and TRBJ1-2; 12 bases are a match to TRBD1. The CDR3 has 18 amino acids. Germline CDR1 reads MNHNS; CDR2 reads SASEGT. V was clipped by 4 bases and J by 3 bases; unmatched bases: 12. The CDR3 region is CASSGGPGQGARYYGYTF. As DNA, the CDR3 is TGTGCCAGCAGTGGGGGACCGGGACAGGGGGCGCGTTACTATGGCTACACCTTC.

This clonotype was counted at least ten times. This chain uses TRBV3-1 with TRBJ2-5, with D possibly matching TRBD1 (6 bases). The germline V and J ends were trimmed by 2 bases and 1 base, with 8 bases remaining between them. CDR3 length: 14 residues. CDR1 and CDR2 from the germline V gene are LGHDT and YNNKEL (reference sequence). The CDR3 here is CASSQPGAQETQYF. The CDR3 bases are TGTGCCAGCAGCCAACCAGGGGCCCAAGAGACCCAGTACTTC.

This clonotype has just a few counts. This chain joins TRBV2 and TRBJ1-2; the D is unclear. Trimming removed 3 bases from V and 4 bases from J, with 6 bases in between. Germline CDR1 and CDR2: SNHLY and FYNNEI. The CDR3 loop spans 12 amino acids. The CDR3 here is CASSDIGYGYTF. DNA for the CDR3: TGTGCCAGCAGTGACATCGGCTATGGCTACACCTTC.

This chain links TRBV5-1 with TRBJ2-3; the D gene is possibly TRBD2 (6 bases). There are 14 residues in the CDR3. Germline V gives CDR1 SGHRS, CDR2 YFSETQ. V gave up 9 bases and J gave up 2 bases, with 16 bases separating them. This CDR3 reads CATRDSPATDTQYF. CDR3 DNA sequence: TGCGCCACCAGGGACTCCCCGGCCACAGATACGCAGTATTTT.

The CDR3, as DNA: TGTGCCAGCTCACCACAAGAACAGGGAGCCTACGAGCAGTACTTC. It codes for CASSPQEQGAYEQYF. The chain combines TRBV18 with TRBJ2-7; D is perhaps TRBD1 (6 bases). V lost 1 base, J lost 2 bases, and 12 bases lay in between. The CDR3 runs to 15 residues. Germline V gives CDR1 KGHSH, CDR2 LQKENI. Full variable domain (rest looked up from reference TRBV18 and TRBJ2-7): NAGVMQNPRHLVRRRGQEARLRCSPMKGHSHVYWYRQLPEEGLKFMVYLQKENIIDESGMPKERFSAEFPKEGPSILRIQQVVRGDSAAYFCASSPQEQGAYEQYFGPGTRLTVT.

This clonotype was seen only a few times. CDR3 loop: CASSPDRGKLFF. CDR3 in DNA: TGTGCCAGCAGCCCGGACAGGGGAAAACTGTTTTTT. The chain recombines TRBV5-4 with TRBJ1-4, with TRBD1 matching over 9 bases. Germline V gene lookup returns CDR1 SGHNT and CDR2 YYREEE (reference sequence). V dropped 4 bases and J dropped 10; count of bases not matched to a gene: 2. This CDR3 spans 12 amino acids.

This clonotype was recorded a few times. The V and J genes are TRBV7-9 and TRBJ2-3, with 13 bases matching TRBD2. J gave up 1 base and V 4 bases, and 8 bases lay outside the gene matches. CDR1 and CDR2 from the germline V gene are SEHNR and FQNEAQ (reference sequence). This CDR3 region has 18 residues. CDR3 coding DNA: TGTGCCAGCAGCTCCCGGACTAGCGGGAGTTCCGGCACAGATACGCAGTATTTT. Translation: CASSSRTSGSSGTDTQYF.

The CDR3 sequence: CSAPKTGGAYNEQYF. Written as DNA, the CDR3 is TGCAGTGCGCCGAAGACAGGGGGCGCCTACAATGAGCAGTACTTC. This chain links TRBV20-1 with TRBJ2-1; 10 bases are shared with TRBD1. The end of the DNA is better explained by TRBJ2-7, so the J call may be wrong. The CDR3 runs 15 residues. Germline loops: CDR1 DFQATT, CDR2 SNEGSKA (reference sequence).

This clonotype was counted a few times. J is TRBJ2-7 and V is TRBV27; 7 nucleotides match TRBD1. With 11 bases clipped from V and 1 base from J, the junction kept 14 bases outside the gene matches. CDR1 and CDR2 (germline): MNHEY, SMNVEV (reference sequence). This CDR3 contains 15 residues. CDR3 DNA sequence: TGTGCCTCTATGACAGGGCCTAGCAGTTCCTACGAGCAGTACTTC. It is translated as CASMTGPSSSYEQYF.

This sequence joins TRBV28 and TRBJ2-1; D perhaps matches TRBD2 (6 bases). The germline V and J ends were trimmed by 3 bases and 8 bases, with 14 bases remaining between them. This CDR3 is built from 14 residues. Germline V gene data show CDR1 as MDHEN and CDR2 as SYDVKM. This chain's CDR3 is CASSFPTRGDEQFF. The CDR3 DNA is TGTGCCAGCAGTTTCCCCACGCGGGGCGATGAGCAGTTCTTC.

This clonotype has a handful of counts. The chain uses TRBV12-3 or TRBV12-4 and TRBJ2-7; TRBD2 matches at 7 bases. This CDR3 spans 13 amino acids. With 6 bases clipped from V and 6 bases from J, the junction kept 8 bases outside the gene matches. The CDR3 DNA reads as TGTGCCAGCAGACCTTCGGGGGGAGGCGAGCAGTACTTC. Translating gives CASRPSGGGEQYF.

The chain couples TRBV5-6 to TRBJ1-1; unclear D gene. Germline V lookup: CDR1 SGHDT, CDR2 YYEEEE. V gave up 0 bases and J gave up 3 bases, with 9 bases separating them. The CDR3 length is 14 residues. CDR3 bases: TGTGCCAGCAGCTTGGGTAGGAGACACACTGAAGCTTTCTTT. Translated, it gives CASSLGRRHTEAFF.

This chain joins TRBV12-3 or TRBV12-4 and TRBJ2-3; D is possibly TRBD2 (6 bases). V gave up 5 bases and J gave up 8 bases, with 17 bases separating them. There are 14 residues in the CDR3. The DNA for the CDR3 is TGTGCCAGCAGTCCCGACCTTCTAGCGTCTACGCAGTATTTT. As protein: CASSPDLLASTQYF.

The V call is TRBV21-1, the J call TRBJ2-1; TRBD1 was called by the table and not checked on the DNA. TRBV21-1 counts as a pseudogene. The CDR3 is 14 residues long. As DNA, the CDR3 is TGTGCCAGCAGCATCATCCCCGGGTGCAATGAGCAGTTCTTC. Translating it yields CASSIIPGCNEQFF.

This clonotype was counted only a few times. CDR3 region: CSARPGTSGGPQFF. CDR3 nucleotide sequence: TGCAGTGCCCGACCTGGGACTAGCGGGGGGCCGCAGTTCTTC. V gene TRBV20-1 combines with J gene TRBJ2-1, with 15 bases fitting TRBD2. This CDR3 is built from 14 residues. The germline V gene has CDR1 DFQATT and CDR2 SNEGSKA (reference sequence). Trimming removed 6 bases from V and 12 bases from J; junction bases left unmatched: 9.

The chain links TRBV7-6 to TRBJ1-2; D is possibly TRBD1 (6 bases). The CDR3 spans 15 residues. CDR1 and CDR2 from the germline V gene are SGHVS and FNYEAQ. The V end lost 1 base, the J end lost 4 bases, and 13 bases lay between the germline ends. In nucleotides, the CDR3 is TGTGCCAGCAGCTTAGGATTGGGGGGCAGCTATGGCTACACCTTC. This translates into CASSLGLGGSYGYTF.

This clonotype was detected only a few times. V gene TRBV7-2 combines with J gene TRBJ2-3; D not resolved. There are 14 residues in the CDR3. Trimming shortened V by 5 bases and J by 4 bases, and 13 bases separated the two germline ends. Germline values: CDR1 SGHTA, CDR2 FQGNSA. CDR3 nucleotide sequence: TGTGCCAGCAGCAGGAGCAGAATGGCAGATACGCAGTATTTT. Translating gives CASSRSRMADTQYF.

DNA for the CDR3: TGTGCCAGCAGCTTGCCCTGCAATGAGCAGTACTTC. Translation gives CASSLPCNEQYF. The V gene is TRBV5-5, the J gene TRBJ2-7, with D uncertain. The germline CDR1 and CDR2 sequences are SGHKS and YYEKEE (reference sequence). The V gene lost 1 base and the J gene lost 7 bases, with 9 bases spanning the gap. The CDR3 extends over 12 amino acids. The whole variable domain, filled in from reference TRBV5-5 and TRBJ2-7, reads DAGVTQSPTHLIKTRGQQVTLRCSPISGHKSVSWYQQVLGQGPQFIFQYYEKEERGRGNFPDRFSARQFPNYSSELNVNALLLGDSALYLCASSLPCNEQYFGPGTRLTVT.

The J gene is TRBJ2-3, the V gene TRBV7-9, with D possibly matching TRBD2 (5 bases). The V gene's germline CDR1 is SEHNR and CDR2 FQNEAQ (reference sequence). V shed 2 bases and J shed 0 bases, with 15 bases lying between them. The CDR3 length is 17 residues. CDR3 sequence (DNA): TGTGCCAGCAGCTTATCACGGGATAGTTTAAGCACAGATACGCAGTATTTT. Its translation: CASSLSRDSLSTDTQYF.

This rearrangement joins TRBV12-3 or TRBV12-4 to TRBJ2-2; tentatively, D is TRBD1 (5 bases). Deletions cut 8 bases from V and 5 bases from J, with 9 bases between. The length of the CDR3 is 12 residues. The CDR3: CASGRQTGELFF. For the CDR3, the DNA is TGTGCCAGCGGCCGACAGACCGGGGAGCTGTTTTTT.

The V gene is TRBV20-1, the J gene TRBJ2-2; 12 bases are shared with TRBD2. Germline loops: CDR1 DFQATT, CDR2 SNEGSKA (reference sequence). The V segment lost 3 bases and the J segment 4 bases; nucleotides outside the gene matches: 3. The CDR3 length is 15 residues. CDR3 loop: CSASGTSGPTGELFF. The DNA for the CDR3 is TGCAGTGCTAGTGGGACTAGCGGGCCCACCGGGGAGCTGTTTTTT.

This clonotype was seen only once. The genes are TRBV6-2 or TRBV6-3 and TRBJ2-3; 11 nucleotides match TRBD2. J lost 8 bases, V lost 6 bases, and 4 bases had no gene match. Germline V gene lookup returns CDR1 MNHEY and CDR2 SVGEGT. This CDR3 comprises 13 residues. CDR3 sequence: CASSRSGRATQYF. In nucleotides, the CDR3 is TGTGCCAGCAGCCGTAGCGGGAGGGCTACGCAGTATTTT.

The chain joins TRBV12-3 or TRBV12-4 to TRBJ2-7, with a weak D call TRBD2 (6 bases). V was clipped by 6 bases and J by 7 bases, with 25 bases between them. The CDR3 runs 16 residues. CDR3 residues: CASSPWEVSSYNEQYF. The CDR3 nucleotides are TGTGCCAGCAGCCCCTGGGAGGTAAGCTCCTACAATGAGCAGTACTTC.

This clonotype has only a few counts. This chain connects TRBV20-1 to TRBJ2-3; no clear D. The V end was cut by 1 base, the J end by 2 bases, with 7 bases between. This CDR3 is 13 amino acids long. From germline, CDR1 is DFQATT and CDR2 SNEGSKA (reference sequence). CDR3 sequence (DNA): TGCAGTGCTAGAGTGCACCTCACAGATACGCAGTATTTT. Translated, it gives CSARVHLTDTQYF.